This is a list of T cell receptor beta chains from one sample in a study of T-cell reconstitution after alpha-beta-depleted transplantation in children. Via MiXCR, TCRdb re-called the PCR reads, giving one row per CDR3 protein. The sample lists fewer than 250,000 distinct CDR3 sequences, around a sixth occurring once. The sequences come from PBMCs, mostly from graft donor cells, collected 360 days after TCRalphabeta/CD19-depleted stem cell transplant. These TCRs come from a male patient between 2 and 10 years old who had a stem cell transplant for acute lymphoblastic leukemia, so the T cells may come from the graft donor. The CDR3 runs from the conserved cysteine through the conserved F or W. The order of the fields is clone size, D gene, V gene, J gene, CDR3 DNA, CDR3 protein. The D gene is left open where the match is weak. Clone size is given for some rows only: seen once, a few or many times, or a class if the clone is expanded.

>.|TRBD1|TRBV5-6|TRBJ1-5
TGTGCCAGCAGCTACGGTCACAGGGGGAGCAATCAGCCCCAGCATTTT
CASSYGHRGSNQPQHF
>many|.|TRBV28|TRBJ2-1
TGTGCCAGCAGGCCCCTAGCGAGCTCCTACAATGAGCAGTTCTTC
CASRPLASSYNEQFF
>.|TRBD2|TRBV7-2|TRBJ2-3
TGTGCCAGCAACGATCCTAGCGGGGGGCTCACAGATACGCAGTATTTT
CASNDPSGGLTDTQYF
>.|TRBD2|TRBV5-4|TRBJ2-2
TGTGCCAGCAGCTTGGGACTAGCGGGTTTCACCGGGGAGCTGTTTTTT
CASSLGLAGFTGELFF
>many|.|TRBV15|TRBJ2-1
TGTGCCACCAGCAGAGGGGGCGGGTCGAGCTCCTACAATGAGCAGTTCTTC
CATSRGGGSSSYNEQFF
>few|.|TRBV29-1|TRBJ1-5
TGCAGCGCTTTAATATTTTACGGCCAGCCCCAGCATTTT
CSALIFYGQPQHF
>few|TRBD2|TRBV20-1|TRBJ2-1
TGCAGTGCCGTACTCTCGGGGGGTCACAATGAGCAGTTCTTC
CSAVLSGGHNEQFF
>once|.|TRBV5-1|TRBJ2-7
TGCGCCAGCCAAGTTTCAGGTAGGGCCTACGAGCAGTACTTC
CASQVSGRAYEQYF
>few|.|TRBV9|TRBJ2-2
TGTGCCAGCAGCATAAACACCGGGGAGCTGTTTTTT
CASSINTGELFF
>.|.|TRBV4-2|TRBJ1-4
TGTGCCAGCAGCCAAGGTCGCGAGCCAACTAATGAAAAACTGTTTTTT
CASSQGREPTNEKLFF
>.|.|TRBV5-1|TRBJ1-2
TGCGCCAGCAGCCGGGACGGAATTAACTATGGCTACACCTTC
CASSRDGINYGYTF
>few|TRBD1|TRBV6-5|TRBJ2-2
TGTGCCAGCAGTTACTCGACAGGGGCCTTGGGTACCGGGGAGCTGTTTTTT
CASSYSTGALGTGELFF
>.|.|TRBV6-6|TRBJ2-7
TGTGCCAGCCGGGGGTTCCGGAACGAGCAGTACTTC
CASRGFRNEQYF
>many|.|TRBV12-3/TRBV12-4|TRBJ2-7
TGTGCCAGCAGTGTTGGGTTCTACGAGCAGTACTTC
CASSVGFYEQYF
>few|.|TRBV5-1|TRBJ2-2
TGCGCCAGCAGCTTGGATACCCTCGGGGGCACCGGGGAGCTGTTTTTT
CASSLDTLGGTGELFF
>.|.|TRBV5-1|TRBJ2-7
TGCGCCAGCAGCACCCAGCCAGGGACGGGTGGGTACGAGCAGTACTTC
CASSTQPGTGGYEQYF
>few|.|TRBV11-1|TRBJ1-5
TGTGCCAGCAGCAGGAGTAGCAATCAGCCCCAGCATTTT
CASSRSSNQPQHF
>many|.|TRBV5-1|TRBJ2-2
TGCGCCAGCAGCCGGATGTCCGGGGAGCTGTTTTTT
CASSRMSGELFF
>few|.|TRBV12-3/TRBV12-4|TRBJ2-7
TGTGCCAGCAGTTCTCATATTAAGACCTCGTGCGAGCAGTACTTC
CASSSHIKTSCEQYF
>.|.|TRBV5-1|TRBJ2-5
TGCGCCAGCAACCCGACGACCAGGGGACAAGAGACCCAGTACTTC
CASNPTTRGQETQYF
>many|.|TRBV7-9|TRBJ2-7
TGTGCCAGCAGCTCGTTGGGCGAGCAGTACTTC
CASSSLGEQYF
>few|.|TRBV3-1|TRBJ2-1
TGTGCCAGCAGCCAAGACTTTAGCCTCAATGAGCAGTTCTTC
CASSQDFSLNEQFF
>few|.|TRBV6-5|TRBJ2-5
TGTGCCAGCAGTTACAATCCGCCGGGGGAGGAGACCCAGTACTTC
CASSYNPPGEETQYF
>.|.|TRBV20-1|TRBJ2-3
TGCAGTGCTCATCCCTACCGGGAAAAAACCCGGGGGAAGCAGTATTTT
CSAHPYREKTRGKQYF
>many|.|TRBV5-1|TRBJ1-4
TGCGCCAGCCGCCCCGAGGGGCTTGCAACTAATGAAAAACTGTTTTTT
CASRPEGLATNEKLFF
>many|.|TRBV11-2|TRBJ1-1
TGTGCCAGCAGCCCCGGCGGCACTGAAGCTTTCTTT
CASSPGGTEAFF
>few|.|TRBV15|TRBJ2-3
TGTGCCACCAGCAGAGAGGAAAGCTCGGGATCGCAGTATTTT
CATSREESSGSQYF
>.|.|TRBV5-4|TRBJ2-3
TGTGCCAGCAGCAAACCCACAGATACGCAGTATTTT
CASSKPTDTQYF
>few|TRBD2|TRBV7-2|TRBJ2-7
TGTGCCAGCAGCCAGGGACTAGCAGCCTACGAGCAGTACTTC
CASSQGLAAYEQYF
>.|.|TRBV4-2|TRBJ2-1
TGTGCCAGCAGCCAAGATAGGCGGGACCAGAGCTCCTACAATGAGCAGTTCTTC
CASSQDRRDQSSYNEQFF
>few|.|TRBV29-1|TRBJ2-7
TGCAGCGTTGAAGGACAGGCCTACGAGCAGTACTTC
CSVEGQAYEQYF
>.|.|TRBV7-6|TRBJ2-3
TGTGCCAGCAGCCCATCCTACAGCACAGATACGCAGTATTTT
CASSPSYSTDTQYF
>.|.|TRBV21-1|TRBJ2-7
TGTGCCAGCAGTTCACTAGCGGACGTCTCCTACGAGCAGTACTTC
CASSSLADVSYEQYF
>.|TRBD2|TRBV28|TRBJ2-5
TGTGCCAGCAGTCTTTATAGCGGGGTGGAGACCCAGTACTTC
CASSLYSGVETQYF
>.|.|TRBV3-1|TRBJ2-7
TGTGCCAGCAGCCAAGGGGGAGGCTTAGACGAGCAGTACTTC
CASSQGGGLDEQYF
>few|.|TRBV28|TRBJ2-7
TGTGCCAGCAGTCCAATTTTCCAGGGGGGCTCCTACGAGCAGTACTTC
CASSPIFQGGSYEQYF
>.|.|TRBV12-3/TRBV12-4|TRBJ2-7
TGTGCCAGCAGCGGGCCGGGGCAGGGCTACGAGCAGTACTTC
CASSGPGQGYEQYF
>.|TRBD2|TRBV12-3/TRBV12-4|TRBJ2-5
TGTGCCAGCAGCCAAAGGGCTAGCGGGGTTGGGACCCAGTACTTC
CASSQRASGVGTQYF
>few|.|TRBV5-1|TRBJ1-4
TGCGCCAGCAGCTTGGAACCAGGGTGGTTCGAAAAACTGTTTTTT
CASSLEPGWFEKLFF
>many|.|TRBV20-1|TRBJ2-7
TGCAGTGCTGGAAGCTACGAGCAGTACTTC
CSAGSYEQYF
>.|TRBD2|TRBV4-2|TRBJ2-2
TGTGCCAGCAGCCAAGTGGGACTAGCGGAAACTCCCACCGGGGAGCTGTTTTTT
CASSQVGLAETPTGELFF